This entry lists 16 T cell receptor beta chains sequenced from one sample in a study of tumor-infiltrating lymphocytes in primary liver carcinoma. Bulk tissue was left unsorted, and RNA and DNA were co-extracted from roughly 20-30 mg of it. With a constant-region primer, TCR beta cDNA was made from about 0.55 ug of total RNA. Library construction for TCR beta comprised three nested multiplex PCR rounds performed with slightly modified ARM-PCR. In the first two PCR rounds, TRBV1-TRBV30 forward primers were paired with a C-beta reverse primer, and each round lasted around 10 cycles. TCRdb recomputed calls from the multiplex PCR reads with MiXCR, one row per CDR3 protein. This sample yields over 35,000 distinct CDR3 sequences, of which 70% to 85% are seen a single time; around 15% belongs to the top ten. The sequenced material came from liver tumor tissue from sampling region 4. Subset: tumor region T4, right-lateral pole. The receptors shown here come from a man aged 40-55 years with primary liver carcinoma and hepatitis B virus infection.

Remarks on this clonotype: The junction differs from germline at one of its ends, possibly a read error. The gene calls are TRBV5-5 and TRBJ1-2; D is ambiguous. CDR1 SGHKS and CDR2 YYEKEE come from the germline V gene (reference sequence). The CDR3 extends over 16 amino acids. The CDR3 loop reads CASSPHPNRTNYGNTF. CDR3 coding DNA: TGCGCCAGCAGCCCTCACCCGAACAGAACTAACTATGGCAACACCTTC.

This chain connects TRBV30 to TRBJ1-1; D not certain. There are 12 residues in the CDR3. CDR1 is GTSNPN, CDR2 SVGIG, per germline (reference sequence). DNA of the CDR3: TGTGTCGGAGGGAAGAGGAACACTGAAGCTTTCTTT. Protein product: CVGGKRNTEAFF.

Of note for this clonotype: Its ends do not fully match the called genes, so a read error is possible. V gene TRBV28 combines with J gene TRBJ2-3, with 7 bases fitting TRBD2. Germline V CDR1 and CDR2: MDHEN, SYDVKM. The CDR3 has 14 amino acids. The CDR3 sequence is CASVYWGGTDTQYF. CDR3 in DNA: TGTGCCAGTGTGTATTGGGGGGGGACTGATACGCAATATTTT.

V and J are TRBV4-2 and TRBJ2-1, with 9 bases lining up with TRBD1. The CDR3 length is 16 residues. Trimming cost V 6 bases and J 5 bases; bases outside gene matches: 11. CDR1 LGHNA and CDR2 YNFKEQ come from the germline V gene. The CDR3 spells CASSHTGGQGNNEQFF. Here the CDR3 DNA reads TGTGCCAGCAGTCACACCGGAGGACAGGGGAACAATGAGCAGTTCTTC.

In regard to this clonotype: The junction and the germline gene differ at one end; a read error may be behind it. The gene calls are TRBV5-1 and TRBJ1-1; D not resolved. This CDR3 has 13 amino acids. The germline CDR1 and CDR2 sequences are SGHRS and YFSETQ. DNA for the CDR3: TGCGCCAGCTGCTTGGTAATAAACACAGAAGCTTTCTTT. Amino acids: CASCLVINTEAFF.

The V and J genes are TRBV19 and TRBJ2-7, with D possibly matching TRBD1 (6 bases). Trimming took 4 bases from V and 2 from J, leaving 18 bases between them. This CDR3 has 16 residues. CDR1 and CDR2 (germline): LNHDA, SQIVND (reference sequence). The CDR3 DNA reads TGTGCCAGTAGTAAAGGACAGAATTCACACACCTACGAGCAGTACTTC. The encoded protein is CASSKGQNSHTYEQYF.

The V call is TRBV11-2, the J call TRBJ2-3; 7 bases are shared with TRBD1. Germline V gene lookup returns CDR1 SGHAT and CDR2 FQNNGV. V lost 9 bases and J lost 5; bases outside the gene matches: 17. This CDR3 is built from 16 residues. In DNA form, the CDR3 reads TGTGCCAGGAGCAGAAGAAGTACAGGGGACATAGATACGCAGTATTTT. This codes for CARSRRSTGDIDTQYF.

As for this clonotype: Compared with germline, one end of the junction differs, possibly owing to a read error. The chain uses TRBV4-1 and TRBJ2-2; possible D gene TRBD1, 6 bases. The CDR3 is 14 amino acids. The V gene's germline CDR1 is MGHRA and CDR2 YSYEKL. CDR3 bases: TGCGCAAGCAGCCAACTTACCCTCTCAGGGGAGCTGTCTTTT. Translation: CASSQLTLSGELSF.

Concerning this clonotype itself: One junction end does not reproduce the germline sequence, and a read error may be involved. V gene TRBV28 combines with J gene TRBJ1-2, with D perhaps matching TRBD1 (5 bases). The CDR3 sequence is 15 residues long. The germline gives CDR1 MDHEN, CDR2 SYDVKM. The CDR3 DNA reads TGTTCCAGCAGTTCCGGACAAGGGGCTAGGTATGGCTACACCTTC. This gives the protein CSSSSGQGARYGYTF.

This clonotype is termed medium-sized. The chain combines TRBV10-2 with TRBJ1-5, with D perhaps matching TRBD1 (5 bases). Trimming shortened V by 0 bases and J by 5 bases, and 14 bases separated the two germline ends. This CDR3 spans 16 amino acids. CDR1 is WSHSY, CDR2 SAAADI, per germline. CDR3 sequence reads: CASSESGLGMYQPQHF. In DNA form, the CDR3 reads TGCGCCAGCAGTGAGTCGGGGCTGGGGATGTATCAGCCCCAGCATTTT.

A word on this clonotype: The junction departs from germline at one end; a sequencing error may be responsible. The rearrangement uses TRBV11-1 and TRBJ2-7, with a possible D match to TRBD2 (5 bases). The CDR3 is 15 amino acids. Germline assignment: CDR1 SGHAT and CDR2 FQDESV (reference sequence). This CDR3 reads CASSFTGSGEYEQYF. The DNA of the CDR3 is TGTGCCAGCAGCTTTACGGGATCGGGTGAATACGAGCAGTATTTC.

This clonotype was counted between two and nine times. This CDR3 is missing its conserved last phenylalanine or tryptophan, likely due to a read error. The CDR3 nucleotides read TGTGCCAGCAGCTTAGGTCACACTGAGGCTTTCCTT. This gives the protein CASSLGHTEAFL. The chain links TRBV11-3 to TRBJ1-1; D remains unclear. Per germline, CDR1 SGHNT and CDR2 YENEEA. CDR3 length: 12 residues.

This clonotype has a single count. The conserved phenylalanine or tryptophan is not found at the CDR3 terminus, so this likely reflects a read error. The chain employs TRBV11-3 and TRBJ2-1; D call uncertain. Germline V gene sequence: CDR1 SGHNT, CDR2 YENEEA. This CDR3 is 14 amino acids long. Trimming cost V 1 base and J 5 bases, with 9 bases left between them. Written as DNA, the CDR3 is TGTGCCAGCAGCTTAGGCGCCTCTAACAATGAGCAGTTCTTG. Amino acid sequence: CASSLGASNNEQFL.

This clonotype has just a few counts. One end of the junction is discordant with germline, which a read error may explain. The V gene is TRBV29-1, the J gene TRBJ2-6, with D hard to call. This CDR3 is built from 13 residues. Germline CDR1 and CDR2: SQVTM and ANQGSEA. The CDR3 bases are TGTATCGTCACGGGCTCTGGGGCCAACGTCCTGACTTTC. This sequence encodes CIVTGSGANVLTF.

As to this clonotype: Germline and junction disagree at one end, which may indicate a read error. The chain couples TRBV4-3 to TRBJ1-2; 7 nucleotides agree with TRBD1. Looked up from germline, CDR1 is LGHNA and CDR2 is YSLEER. CDR3 length: 16 amino acids. CDR3 region: CASSQSGAGGNYDYTF. The CDR3 coding sequence is TGCGCCAGCAGCCAGTCAGGGGCAGGGGGGAACTATGACTACACCTTC.

As for this clonotype: The junction departs from the called germline gene at one end, perhaps through a read error. The chain recombines TRBV7-9 with TRBJ2-1; D is unclear. Germline lookup yields CDR1 SEHNR and CDR2 FQNEAQ (reference sequence). This CDR3 has 14 amino acids. The CDR3 DNA sequence: TGTACCAGCAGCTCAGACACTGTCCACAATGAGCAGTTCTTC. Encoded protein: CTSSSDTVHNEQFF.